The 13 T cell receptor beta chains reported below all come from one sample, sequenced in a study of cytomegalovirus exposure and HLA in healthy donors. PCR amplification relied on 60 Vbeta primers (plus 13 Jbeta primers). TCRdb's copy holds only in-frame clones and misses some; the assay was immunoSEQ multiplex PCR. This sample has about 50,000 clones; nearly 85% occur once, and the top ten carry around 1.5%. Sequencing was done on a sample of PBMCs. Receptor source: a man aged 25-45 years in good health and CMV-seronegative.

The CDR3 loop is CASSEASRSPGANVLTF. CDR3 sequence (DNA): TGTGCCAGCAGTGAAGCATCTCGGAGTCCTGGGGCCAACGTCCTGACTTTC. This chain connects TRBV2 to TRBJ2-6; D is uncertain. The germline V and J ends were trimmed by 0 bases and 2 bases, with 11 bases remaining between them. This CDR3 has 17 amino acids. CDR1 SNHLY and CDR2 FYNNEI come from the germline V gene.

The rearrangement uses TRBV16 and TRBJ2-1; 10 bases line up with TRBD1. V lost 4 bases, J lost 7 bases, and 10 bases stayed unmatched. The CDR3 loop spans 16 amino acids. Germline V gene lookup returns CDR1 KGHSY and CDR2 FQNENV. CDR3: CASSPPGQGILNEQFF. As DNA, the CDR3 is TGTGCCAGCAGCCCCCCGGGACAGGGGATTCTGAATGAGCAGTTCTTC.

The chain links TRBV5-1 to TRBJ2-1; the match to TRBD2 covers 15 bases. The germline V gene has CDR1 SGHRS and CDR2 YFSETQ. After removal of 0 bases from V and 0 bases from J, the junction contained 4 bases not matched to a gene. The CDR3 contains 19 residues. Written as DNA, the CDR3 is TGCGCCAGCAGCTTGGGGACTAGCGGGGGGGTGAGCTCCTACAATGAGCAGTTCTTC. This encodes CASSLGTSGGVSSYNEQFF.

This clone was seen more than once but under ten times. This chain links TRBV7-2 with TRBJ2-2, with D tentatively TRBD2 (5 bases). The V gene lost 5 bases and the J gene lost 1 base, with 11 bases spanning the gap. The germline CDR1 and CDR2 sequences are SGHTA and FQGNSA. The CDR3 has 15 amino acids. In nucleotides, the CDR3 is TGTGCCAGCAGCACCTACGGAGGGAACACCGGGGAGCTGTTTTTT. Translating it yields CASSTYGGNTGELFF.

The V call is TRBV11-2, the J call TRBJ2-7, with TRBD1 matching 7 bases. The CDR3 totals 16 residues. Germline CDR1 SGHAT, CDR2 FQNNGV. The J segment lost 3 bases and the V segment lost 0 bases, leaving 8 bases of the junction unmatched. The DNA of the CDR3 is TGTGCCAGCAGCTTAGATAACAGGGGATACTTCTACGAGCAGTACTTC. Translating gives CASSLDNRGYFYEQYF.

With respect to this clone: Other DNA sequences from this sample encode an identical CDR3 as well. The chain recombines TRBV6-5 with TRBJ1-3; D remains ambiguous. The V and J ends lost 0 bases and 2 bases respectively, with 11 bases between them. This CDR3 is built from 16 residues. Germline V CDR1 and CDR2: MNHEY, SVGAGI. In DNA, the CDR3 is TGTGCCAGCAGTTACTCTACTGGAGGGACTGGAAACACCATATATTTT. Translating gives CASSYSTGGTGNTIYF.

The chain uses TRBV27 and TRBJ2-3, with D possibly matching TRBD1 (5 bases). The CDR3 is made up of 16 amino acids. V lost 2 bases and J lost 6, with 18 bases in between. Germline V gives CDR1 MNHEY, CDR2 SMNVEV (reference sequence). Written as DNA, the CDR3 is TGTGCCAGCAGTTTAGGGGTTGCGACAGCCGAGGATACGCAGTATTTT. It codes for CASSLGVATAEDTQYF.

Turning to this clone: A junction end diverges from the germline sequence, so it may reflect a read error. This CDR3 reads CSSSPLLTEAFF. The CDR3, as DNA: TGTTCCAGCAGCCCGCTACTCACTGAAGCTTTCTTT. V gene TRBV7-9 combines with J gene TRBJ1-1; no firm D call. This CDR3 has 12 amino acids. The germline gives CDR1 SEHNR, CDR2 FQNEAQ (reference sequence).

The table lists this clone with a count of one. The V call is TRBV5-1, the J call TRBJ1-2; the D gene is possibly TRBD1 (6 bases). Germline V lookup: CDR1 SGHRS, CDR2 YFSETQ. The CDR3 sequence is 14 residues long. V shed 0 bases and J shed 6 bases, with 12 bases lying between them. Written as DNA, the CDR3 is TGCGCCAGCAGCTTGGCCGCCAGGGGTAATGGCTACACCTTC. Translation gives CASSLAARGNGYTF.

The CDR3 is CAWRPYSNTEAFF. The CDR3 nucleotides are TGTGCCTGGAGGCCCTACTCTAACACTGAAGCTTTCTTT. The chain is built from TRBV30 and TRBJ1-1, with no clear D. The CDR3 consists of 13 residues. Germline V gene lookup returns CDR1 GTSNPN and CDR2 SVGIG (reference sequence). V was clipped by 3 bases and J by 2 bases, with 10 bases between them.

The chain carries TRBV5-6 and TRBJ2-3; the match to TRBD2 covers 12 bases. Germline V gives CDR1 SGHDT, CDR2 YYEEEE. CDR3 length: 18 amino acids. The V and J ends lost 4 bases and 2 bases, in that order; junction bases with no gene match: 11. The CDR3 region is CASSHLAGGRVPTDTQYF. CDR3 sequence (DNA): TGTGCCAGCAGCCACCTAGCGGGGGGGAGGGTTCCCACAGATACGCAGTATTTT.

The chain is built from TRBV28 and TRBJ1-6, with 8 bases aligning to TRBD1. The J segment lost 8 bases and the V segment lost 4 bases, leaving 7 bases of the junction unmatched. CDR1 is MDHEN and CDR2 is SYDVKM in the germline V gene. The CDR3 extends over 15 amino acids. CDR3 residues: CASSYPGQVDSPLHF. The CDR3 DNA is TGTGCCAGCAGTTATCCGGGACAGGTAGATTCACCCCTCCACTTT.

CDR3: CASKLGRLTYEQYF. The CDR3 region has the DNA TGTGCCAGCAAGTTGGGGCGCTTAACCTACGAGCAGTACTTC. V gene TRBV27 combines with J gene TRBJ2-7; perhaps TRBD1 as D (5 bases). Germline V CDR1 and CDR2: MNHEY, SMNVEV (reference sequence). V was pared by 7 bases and J by 2 bases, with 15 bases between. The CDR3 sequence is 14 residues long.